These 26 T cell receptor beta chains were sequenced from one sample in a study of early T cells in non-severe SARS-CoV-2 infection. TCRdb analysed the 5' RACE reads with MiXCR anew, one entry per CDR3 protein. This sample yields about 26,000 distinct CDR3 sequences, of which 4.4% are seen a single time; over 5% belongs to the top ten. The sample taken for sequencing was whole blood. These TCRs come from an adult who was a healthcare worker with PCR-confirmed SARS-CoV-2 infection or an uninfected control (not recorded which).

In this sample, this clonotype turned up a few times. CDR3 protein: CASSPRTSSSPETQYF. DNA for the CDR3: TGTGCCAGCAGCCCCAGGACTAGCAGCAGCCCCGAGACCCAGTACTTC. This chain connects TRBV7-8 to TRBJ2-5; TRBD2 agrees at 8 bases. Germline CDR1 SGHVS, CDR2 FQNEAQ. The ends lost 5 bases at V and 5 bases at J; junction bases unmatched: 13. CDR3 length: 16 amino acids.

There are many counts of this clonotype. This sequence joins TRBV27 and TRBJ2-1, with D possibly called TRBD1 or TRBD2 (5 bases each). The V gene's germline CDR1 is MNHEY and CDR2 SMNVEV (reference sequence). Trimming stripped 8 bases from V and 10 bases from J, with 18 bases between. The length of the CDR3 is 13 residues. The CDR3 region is CASGPTRGDEQFF. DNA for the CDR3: TGTGCCAGCGGGCCAACTAGAGGGGACGAGCAGTTCTTC.

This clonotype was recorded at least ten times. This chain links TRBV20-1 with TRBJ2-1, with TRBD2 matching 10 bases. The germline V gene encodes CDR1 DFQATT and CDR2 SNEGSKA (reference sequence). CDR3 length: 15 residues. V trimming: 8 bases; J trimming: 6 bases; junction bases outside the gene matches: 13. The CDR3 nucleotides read TGCAGTTGGGATGAGCGGGGGGGCCTTGTCAATGAGCAGTTCTTC. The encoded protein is CSWDERGGLVNEQFF.

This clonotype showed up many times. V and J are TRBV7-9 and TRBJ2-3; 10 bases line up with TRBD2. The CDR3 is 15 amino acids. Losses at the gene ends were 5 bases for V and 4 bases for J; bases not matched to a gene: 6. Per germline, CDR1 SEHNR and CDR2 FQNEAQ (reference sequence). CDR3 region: CASSHGLAEPDTQYF. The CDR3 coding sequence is TGTGCCAGCAGCCATGGACTAGCGGAACCAGATACGCAGTATTTT.

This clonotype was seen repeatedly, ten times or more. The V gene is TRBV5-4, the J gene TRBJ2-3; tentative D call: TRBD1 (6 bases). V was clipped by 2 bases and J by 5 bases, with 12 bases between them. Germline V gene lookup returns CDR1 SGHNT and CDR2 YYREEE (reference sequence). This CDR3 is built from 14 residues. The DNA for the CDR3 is TGTGCCAGCAGCTTTTCAGGGGCGGAAGATACGCAGTATTTT. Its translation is CASSFSGAEDTQYF. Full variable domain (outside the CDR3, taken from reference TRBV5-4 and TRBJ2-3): ETGVTQSPTHLIKTRGQQVTLRCSSQSGHNTVSWYQQALGQGPQFIFQYYREEENGRGNFPPRFSGLQFPNYSSELNVNALELDDSALYLCASSFSGAEDTQYFGPGTRLTVL.

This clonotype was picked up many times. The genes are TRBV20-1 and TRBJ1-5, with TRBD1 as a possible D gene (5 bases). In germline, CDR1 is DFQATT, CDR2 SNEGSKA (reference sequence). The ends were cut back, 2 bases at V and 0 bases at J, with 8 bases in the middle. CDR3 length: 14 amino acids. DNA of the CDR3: TGCAGTGCTAGACCCGACAGTAGCAATCAGCCCCAGCATTTT. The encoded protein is CSARPDSSNQPQHF.

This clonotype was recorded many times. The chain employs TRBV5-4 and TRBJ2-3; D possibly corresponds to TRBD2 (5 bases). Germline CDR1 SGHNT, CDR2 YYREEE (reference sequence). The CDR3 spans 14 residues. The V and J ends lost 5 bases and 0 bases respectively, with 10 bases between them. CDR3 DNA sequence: TGTGCCAGCAGTTTTCGGGGTAGCACAGATACGCAGTATTTT. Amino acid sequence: CASSFRGSTDTQYF.

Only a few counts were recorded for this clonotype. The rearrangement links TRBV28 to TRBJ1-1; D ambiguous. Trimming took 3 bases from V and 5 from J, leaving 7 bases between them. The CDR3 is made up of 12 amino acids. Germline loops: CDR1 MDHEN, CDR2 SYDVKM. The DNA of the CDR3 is TGTGCCAGCAGTTTCGGGAAAACTGAAGCTTTCTTT. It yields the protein CASSFGKTEAFF.

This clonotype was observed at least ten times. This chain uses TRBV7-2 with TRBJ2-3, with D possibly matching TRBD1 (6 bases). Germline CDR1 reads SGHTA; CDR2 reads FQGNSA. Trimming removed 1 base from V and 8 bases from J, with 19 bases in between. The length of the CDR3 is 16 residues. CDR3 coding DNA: TGTGCCAGCAGCTTAGGGTCTCGTGGGGGCAGGGGTACGCAGTATTTT. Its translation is CASSLGSRGGRGTQYF.

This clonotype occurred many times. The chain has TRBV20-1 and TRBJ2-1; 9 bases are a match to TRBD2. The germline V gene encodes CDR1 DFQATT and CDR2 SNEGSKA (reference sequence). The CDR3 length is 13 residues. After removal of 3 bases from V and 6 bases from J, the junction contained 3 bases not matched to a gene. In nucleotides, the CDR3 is TGCAGTGCTAGGCGGGGGGGCCCCAATGAGCAGTTCTTC. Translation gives CSARRGGPNEQFF.

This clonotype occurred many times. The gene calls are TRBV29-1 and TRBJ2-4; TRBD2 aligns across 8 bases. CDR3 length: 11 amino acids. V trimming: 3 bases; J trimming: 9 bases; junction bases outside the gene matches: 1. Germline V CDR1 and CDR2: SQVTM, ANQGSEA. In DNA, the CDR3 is TGCAGCGTTGACAGCGGGGGCATTCAGTACTTC. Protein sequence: CSVDSGGIQYF.

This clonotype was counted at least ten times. CDR3 in DNA: TGTGCCAGCTCACCTCGGCAAACGAACACTGAAGCTTTCTTT. Amino acids: CASSPRQTNTEAFF. This chain links TRBV18 with TRBJ1-1; D is ambiguous. CDR1 and CDR2 from the germline V gene are KGHSH and LQKENI. The V end was cut by 3 bases, the J end by 1 base, with 9 bases between. This CDR3 spans 14 amino acids.

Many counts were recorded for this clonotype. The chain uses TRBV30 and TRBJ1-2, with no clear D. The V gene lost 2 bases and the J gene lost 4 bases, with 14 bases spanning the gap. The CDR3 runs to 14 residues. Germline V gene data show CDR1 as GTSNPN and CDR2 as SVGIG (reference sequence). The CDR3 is CAWSQGVGVYGYTF. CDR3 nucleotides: TGTGCCTGGAGTCAAGGTGTAGGAGTCTATGGCTACACCTTC.

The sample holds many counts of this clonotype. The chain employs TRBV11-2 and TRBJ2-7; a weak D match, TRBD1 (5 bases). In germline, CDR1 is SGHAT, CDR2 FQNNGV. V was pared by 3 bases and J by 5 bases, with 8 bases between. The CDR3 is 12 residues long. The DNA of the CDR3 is TGTGCCAGCAGCTTTAGGGGAAACGAGCAGTACTTC. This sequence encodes CASSFRGNEQYF.

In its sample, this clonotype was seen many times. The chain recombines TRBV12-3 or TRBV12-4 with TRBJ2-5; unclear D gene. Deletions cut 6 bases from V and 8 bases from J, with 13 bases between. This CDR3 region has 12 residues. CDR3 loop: CASRSPATTQYF. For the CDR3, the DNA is TGTGCCAGCAGATCCCCGGCCACAACCCAGTACTTC.

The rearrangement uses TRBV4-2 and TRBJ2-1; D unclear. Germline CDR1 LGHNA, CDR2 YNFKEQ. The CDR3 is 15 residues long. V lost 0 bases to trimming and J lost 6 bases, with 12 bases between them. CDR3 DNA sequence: TGTGCCAGCAGCCAAGACACGGCTGGTTTCAATGAGCAGTTCTTC. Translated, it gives CASSQDTAGFNEQFF.

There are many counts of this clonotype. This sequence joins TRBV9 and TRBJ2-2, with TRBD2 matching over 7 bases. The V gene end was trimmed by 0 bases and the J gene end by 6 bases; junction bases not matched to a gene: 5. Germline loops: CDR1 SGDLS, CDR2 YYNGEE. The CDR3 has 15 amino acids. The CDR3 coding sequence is TGTGCCAGCAGCGTAGGACTAGCATTTGCCGGGGAGCTGTTTTTT. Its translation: CASSVGLAFAGELFF.

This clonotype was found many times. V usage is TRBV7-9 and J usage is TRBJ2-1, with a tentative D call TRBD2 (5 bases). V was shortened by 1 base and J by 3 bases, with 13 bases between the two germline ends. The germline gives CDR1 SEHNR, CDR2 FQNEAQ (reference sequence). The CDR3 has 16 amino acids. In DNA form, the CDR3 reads TGTGCCAGCAGCTTAGGAGTCATGGGGAGCTACAATGAGCAGTTCTTC. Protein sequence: CASSLGVMGSYNEQFF.

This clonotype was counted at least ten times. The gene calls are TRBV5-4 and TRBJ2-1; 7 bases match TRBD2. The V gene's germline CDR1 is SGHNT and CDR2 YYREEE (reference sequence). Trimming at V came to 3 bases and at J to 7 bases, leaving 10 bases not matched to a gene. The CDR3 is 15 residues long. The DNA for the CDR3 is TGTGCCAGCAGCTCTATCGAGGGACTACCGAATGAGCAGTTCTTC. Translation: CASSSIEGLPNEQFF.

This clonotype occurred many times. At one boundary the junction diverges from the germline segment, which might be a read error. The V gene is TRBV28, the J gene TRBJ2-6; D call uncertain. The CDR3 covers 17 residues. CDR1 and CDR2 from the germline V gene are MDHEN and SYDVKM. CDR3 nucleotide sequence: TGTGCCAGCAGTTTACGGTTAGGCCTCTCTGGGGTCAACGTCCTGACTTTC. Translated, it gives CASSLRLGLSGVNVLTF.

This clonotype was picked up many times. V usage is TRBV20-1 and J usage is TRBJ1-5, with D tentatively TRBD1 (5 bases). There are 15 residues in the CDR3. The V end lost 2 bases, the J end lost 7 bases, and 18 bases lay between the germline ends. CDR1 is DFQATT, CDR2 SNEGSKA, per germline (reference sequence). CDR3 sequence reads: CSARPPQGDGQPQHF. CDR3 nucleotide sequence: TGCAGTGCTAGACCCCCCCAGGGTGATGGACAGCCCCAGCATTTT.

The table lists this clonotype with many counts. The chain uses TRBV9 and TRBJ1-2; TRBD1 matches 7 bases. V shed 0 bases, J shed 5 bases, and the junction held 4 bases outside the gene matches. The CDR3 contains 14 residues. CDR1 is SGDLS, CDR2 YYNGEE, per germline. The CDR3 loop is CASSVESGGYGYTF. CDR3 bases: TGTGCCAGCAGCGTAGAGTCAGGGGGATATGGCTACACCTTC.

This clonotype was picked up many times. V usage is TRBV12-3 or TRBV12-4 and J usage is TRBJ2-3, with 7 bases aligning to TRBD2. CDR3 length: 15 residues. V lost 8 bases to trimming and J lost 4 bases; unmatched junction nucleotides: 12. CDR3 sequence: CASGYSPGGSDTQYF. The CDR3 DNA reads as TGTGCCAGCGGCTACTCCCCGGGGGGTTCAGATACGCAGTATTTT.

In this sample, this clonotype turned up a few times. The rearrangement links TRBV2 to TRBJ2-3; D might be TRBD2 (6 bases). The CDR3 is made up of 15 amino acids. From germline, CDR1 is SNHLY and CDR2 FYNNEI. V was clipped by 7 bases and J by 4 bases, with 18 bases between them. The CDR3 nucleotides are TGTGCCAGCACCGAGGACTACTACTCGTCAGATACGCAGTATTTT. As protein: CASTEDYYSSDTQYF.

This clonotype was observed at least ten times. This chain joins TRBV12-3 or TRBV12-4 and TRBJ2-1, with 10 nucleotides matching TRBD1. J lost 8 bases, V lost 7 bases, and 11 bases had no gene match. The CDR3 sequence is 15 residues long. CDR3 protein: CASNFRDRGGDEQFF. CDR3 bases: TGTGCCAGCAACTTCCGGGACAGGGGAGGGGATGAGCAGTTCTTC.

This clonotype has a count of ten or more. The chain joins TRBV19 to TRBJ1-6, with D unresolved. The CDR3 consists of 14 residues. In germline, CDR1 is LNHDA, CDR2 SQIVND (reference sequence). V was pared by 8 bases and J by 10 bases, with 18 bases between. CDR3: CASRLGQRQSPLHF. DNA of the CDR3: TGTGCCAGTCGCCTCGGCCAACGTCAGTCACCCCTCCACTTT. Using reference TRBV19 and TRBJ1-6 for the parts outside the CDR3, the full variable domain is DGGITQSPKYLFRKEGQNVTLSCEQNLNHDAMYWYRQDPGQGLRLIYYSQIVNDFQKGDIAEGYSVSREKKESFPLTVTSAQKNPTAFYLCASRLGQRQSPLHFGNGTRLTVT.